This is a list of T cell receptor beta chains from one sample in a study of OX40 agonist ivuxolimab in advanced cancers. Generated by immunoSEQ multiplex PCR, the TCRdb table keeps only in-frame clones and is missing some. The sample includes roughly 56,000 clones, about 88% seen only once; the top ten take about a sixth. The source was CD4+ or CD8+ T cells sorted from blood, collected in a trial of the OX40 agonist ivuxolimab. These receptors were obtained from an adult with an advanced solid tumor such as melanoma, head and neck, liver or kidney cancer. Each CDR3 is given with its conserved first and last residue. Fields, in order: CDR3 DNA, CDR3 protein, clone size, J gene, V gene, D gene. The D gene is left open where the match is weak. Size is omitted from some rows. Given values are once, few, many or a class for expanded clones.

DNA: TGTGCCAGCAGCTTAACGCGCTCCTACGAGCAGTACTTC
CDR3: CASSLTRSYEQYF
size: NA
J: TRBJ2-7
V: TRBV13
D: NA

DNA: TGTGCCAGCAGTGACCGGGACGACTCCTACAATGAGCAGTTCTTC
CDR3: CASSDRDDSYNEQFF
size: NA
J: TRBJ2-1
V: TRBV27
D: NA

DNA: TGTGCCAGCAGCTTCCCGGGGGCGCCTGGAAACACCATATATTTT
CDR3: CASSFPGAPGNTIYF
size: once
J: TRBJ1-3
V: TRBV7-9
D: NA

DNA: TGTGCCAGCAGTGGTTTTGGAAGCAACTATGGCTACACCTTC
CDR3: CASSGFGSNYGYTF
size: NA
J: TRBJ1-2
V: TRBV2
D: NA

DNA: TGTGCCAGCAGCTTAGGCTCCCCAGCAGGAGTAGACTACAATGAGCAGTTCTTC
CDR3: CASSLGSPAGVDYNEQFF
size: NA
J: TRBJ2-1
V: TRBV13
D: NA

DNA: TGTGCCAGCAGCCAATCTAACCGGGAGCCAACCAACTATGGCTACACCTTC
CDR3: CASSQSNREPTNYGYTF
size: few
J: TRBJ1-2
V: TRBV14
D: NA

DNA: TGTGCCAGCAGCGAGACTCATTCCCCTCTTACCAATGAGCAGTTCTTC
CDR3: CASSETHSPLTNEQFF
size: NA
J: TRBJ2-1
V: TRBV7-3
D: NA

DNA: TGTGCCAGCAGCTTAAGTATCGACACTGAAGCTTTCTTT
CDR3: CASSLSIDTEAFF
size: NA
J: TRBJ1-1
V: TRBV13
D: NA

DNA: TGTGCCAGCACCGTTGTCGGGGGAGGCCCCAATGAGCAGTTCTTC
CDR3: CASTVVGGGPNEQFF
size: NA
J: TRBJ2-1
V: TRBV27
D: NA

DNA: TGTGCCAGCAGTTACGCGGCCGGCGAAGCTTTCTTT
CDR3: CASSYAAGEAFF
size: NA
J: TRBJ1-1
V: TRBV6-5
D: NA

DNA: TGTGCCAGCAGCTTCGGACTAGCGGGCGCCTCCTACGAGCAGTACTTC
CDR3: CASSFGLAGASYEQYF
size: once
J: TRBJ2-7
V: TRBV2
D: TRBD2

DNA: TGTGCCAGCACCTTAGGGACCCAGGGCTACACCTTC
CDR3: CASTLGTQGYTF
size: once
J: TRBJ1-2
V: TRBV5-5
D: NA

DNA: TGCGCCAGCAGCCAAAGGTTGGGTGGCGCCGGGGAGCTGTTTTTT
CDR3: CASSQRLGGAGELFF
size: NA
J: TRBJ2-2
V: TRBV4-3
D: NA

DNA: TGTGCCAGTAGGCTAGCGGGAGAGCCAGAGTATTTT
CDR3: CASRLAGEPEYF
size: NA
J: TRBJ2-3
V: TRBV19
D: TRBD2

DNA: TGTGCCAGCAGTTCTCTAGCGGGAGTGAGGGAACCCACAGATACGCAGTATTTT
CDR3: CASSSLAGVREPTDTQYF
size: NA
J: TRBJ2-3
V: TRBV27
D: TRBD2

DNA: TGTGCCAGCAACCCGGGACAGGGGTTTTACTACGAGCAGTACTTC
CDR3: CASNPGQGFYYEQYF
size: NA
J: TRBJ2-7
V: TRBV5-8
D: TRBD1

DNA: TGTGCCAGCAACCCTACGTCGGGACAGAACTACGAGCAGTACTTC
CDR3: CASNPTSGQNYEQYF
size: NA
J: TRBJ2-7
V: TRBV11-2
D: TRBD1

DNA: TGTGCCAGCAGCTTACTAGCGGGAGGGCCCTCTTACGAGCAGTACTTC
CDR3: CASSLLAGGPSYEQYF
size: NA
J: TRBJ2-7
V: TRBV5-6
D: TRBD2

DNA: TGTGCCAGCAGCACGGTAGGGGCGGCCGATACGCAGTATTTT
CDR3: CASSTVGAADTQYF
size: NA
J: TRBJ2-3
V: TRBV27
D: NA

DNA: TGTGCCAGCAGCTTCGTTTGGGGGAGAGATACGCAGTATTTT
CDR3: CASSFVWGRDTQYF
size: NA
J: TRBJ2-3
V: TRBV5-6
D: NA

DNA: TGTGCCAGCAGCCTTGACCGGACAGGGATCGGGACTGAAGCTTTCTTT
CDR3: CASSLDRTGIGTEAFF
size: NA
J: TRBJ1-1
V: TRBV7-3
D: TRBD1

DNA: TGTGCCAGCAGCCCCCAGGGCAGGGGCCAGTTCTTC
CDR3: CASSPQGRGQFF
size: NA
J: TRBJ2-1
V: TRBV25-1
D: NA

DNA: TGTGCCAGCAGCTTAGCCCATCGAAGGACTGAGCAGTTCTTC
CDR3: CASSLAHRRTEQFF
size: many
J: TRBJ2-1
V: TRBV11-3
D: NA

DNA: TGCAGCGGACGGATCATGAACACTGAAGCTTTCTTT
CDR3: CSGRIMNTEAFF
size: NA
J: TRBJ1-1
V: TRBV29-1
D: NA

DNA: TGTGCCAGCAAAGGGGCAGGGGTCGAAAAACTGTTTTTT
CDR3: CASKGAGVEKLFF
size: NA
J: TRBJ1-4
V: TRBV28
D: NA

DNA: TGTGCCAGTAGTATCGGGACTATACCCTCCGGGGAGCTGTTTTTT
CDR3: CASSIGTIPSGELFF
size: NA
J: TRBJ2-2
V: TRBV19
D: TRBD2

DNA: TGTGCCTGGCGAGGGTATAGCGGGAACCAAGAGACCCAGTACTTC
CDR3: CAWRGYSGNQETQYF
size: medium-sized
J: TRBJ2-5
V: TRBV30
D: TRBD2

DNA: TGTGCCAGCAGCTTAGCGGGCACGCCCTCCTACGAGCAGTACTTC
CDR3: CASSLAGTPSYEQYF
size: NA
J: TRBJ2-7
V: TRBV7-8
D: NA

DNA: TGTGCCAGCAGCTCGGACCCCCAGGATGAGCAGTTCTTC
CDR3: CASSSDPQDEQFF
size: NA
J: TRBJ2-1
V: TRBV13
D: NA

DNA: TGTGCCAGCAGTTTCGGGTTGGGTCAGCCCCAGCATTTT
CDR3: CASSFGLGQPQHF
size: NA
J: TRBJ1-5
V: TRBV28
D: NA

DNA: TGTGCCAGCAGCTTGGATGGAAATAGCAATCAGCCCCAGCATTTT
CDR3: CASSLDGNSNQPQHF
size: NA
J: TRBJ1-5
V: TRBV5-5
D: NA

DNA: TGTGCCTGGAGTGTACACGGCAATCAGCCCCAGCATTTT
CDR3: CAWSVHGNQPQHF
size: NA
J: TRBJ1-5
V: TRBV30
D: NA

DNA: TGTGCCAGCAGTTTATCATTCCTAGCGGAAGCTGAGCAGTTCTTC
CDR3: CASSLSFLAEAEQFF
size: NA
J: TRBJ2-1
V: TRBV27
D: TRBD2

DNA: TGTGCCAGCAGCTTAGGGACAGCTGGAGGCCAAGAGACCCAGTACTTC
CDR3: CASSLGTAGGQETQYF
size: NA
J: TRBJ2-5
V: TRBV7-9
D: NA

DNA: TGCGCCAGCAGCTTGGTGGGAGACACTTCCTACGAGCAGTACTTC
CDR3: CASSLVGDTSYEQYF
size: once
J: TRBJ2-7
V: TRBV5-1
D: NA

DNA: TGCAGCGCCCAAGGGGGGGCTCTTAATGAGCAGTTCTTC
CDR3: CSAQGGALNEQFF
size: NA
J: TRBJ2-1
V: TRBV29-1
D: NA

DNA: TGCGCCAGCAGCCAAGAGGAATGGGCGGAGAACACAGATACGCAGTATTTT
CDR3: CASSQEEWAENTDTQYF
size: NA
J: TRBJ2-3
V: TRBV4-1
D: NA

DNA: TGTGCCAGCAGCAGAAATCAGCCCCAGCATTTT
CDR3: CASSRNQPQHF
size: NA
J: TRBJ1-5
V: TRBV21-1
D: NA

DNA: TGTGCCAGCAGCCCGATTCCCAATGAGCAGTTCTTC
CDR3: CASSPIPNEQFF
size: NA
J: TRBJ2-1
V: TRBV2
D: NA

DNA: TGTGCCAGCAGTATACAAGGACAGGGGGCAGACATTCAGTACTTC
CDR3: CASSIQGQGADIQYF
size: NA
J: TRBJ2-4
V: TRBV27
D: TRBD1

DNA: TGTGCCAGCAGCTTCGGAGCCGGCGGGACCTACAATGAGCAGTTCTTC
CDR3: CASSFGAGGTYNEQFF
size: NA
J: TRBJ2-1
V: TRBV7-9
D: NA

DNA: TGTGCCAGCAGCCGACGGCGTTGGGATACGCAGTATTTT
CDR3: CASSRRRWDTQYF
size: NA
J: TRBJ2-3
V: TRBV7-9
D: NA

DNA: TGTGCCACCGAAGGCATGAACACTGAAGCTTTCTTT
CDR3: CATEGMNTEAFF
size: NA
J: TRBJ1-1
V: TRBV11-2
D: NA

DNA: TGTGCCAGCAATGGTGGAATCTCCTACGAGCAGTACTTC
CDR3: CASNGGISYEQYF
size: few
J: TRBJ2-7
V: TRBV6-5
D: NA

DNA: TGTGCCACCAGCAGAGATCCGGGACTAGCGGGAGTCCCGGGCGACTCCGAGCAGTACTTC
CDR3: CATSRDPGLAGVPGDSEQYF
size: NA
J: TRBJ2-7
V: TRBV15
D: TRBD2

DNA: TGTGCCAGCAGCCCAAAGGACAGGGGAATCGAACTGAACACTGAAGCTTTCTTT
CDR3: CASSPKDRGIELNTEAFF
size: NA
J: TRBJ1-1
V: TRBV9
D: TRBD1

DNA: TGTGCCAGCAGTGATCTTACAACTAATGAAAAACTGTTTTTT
CDR3: CASSDLTTNEKLFF
size: NA
J: TRBJ1-4
V: TRBV25-1
D: NA

DNA: TGTGCCAGCAGCTTGGTTAACCAAGAGACCCAGTACTTC
CDR3: CASSLVNQETQYF
size: NA
J: TRBJ2-5
V: TRBV7-2
D: NA

DNA: TGTGCCAGCCAAGTCATAGACAATCAGCCCCAGCATTTT
CDR3: CASQVIDNQPQHF
size: once
J: TRBJ1-5
V: TRBV28
D: NA

DNA: TGCGCCAGCAGCCAAGGGACAGGGGGTTACACCGGGGAGCTGTTTTTT
CDR3: CASSQGTGGYTGELFF
size: NA
J: TRBJ2-2
V: TRBV4-3
D: TRBD1

DNA: TGTGCCAGCAGCTCGGGCCCGCTAGGCAGTACAGATACGCAGTATTTT
CDR3: CASSSGPLGSTDTQYF
size: NA
J: TRBJ2-3
V: TRBV13
D: NA

DNA: TGTGCCAGCAGTGTATCGCCCCAAGAGACCCAGTACTTC
CDR3: CASSVSPQETQYF
size: once
J: TRBJ2-5
V: TRBV2
D: NA

DNA: TGTGCCAGCAGCCTTGGAAACACCATATATTTT
CDR3: CASSLGNTIYF
size: NA
J: TRBJ1-3
V: TRBV28
D: NA

DNA: TGTGCCAGCAGCTTATTTAGCGGGACCACCGGGGAGCTGTTTTTT
CDR3: CASSLFSGTTGELFF
size: NA
J: TRBJ2-2
V: TRBV7-9
D: TRBD2

DNA: TGTGCCAGCAGACACGAGGCCTACGAGCAGTACTTC
CDR3: CASRHEAYEQYF
size: NA
J: TRBJ2-7
V: TRBV6-6
D: NA

DNA: TGTGCCAGCAGTTACACAGCCAACTATGGCTACACCTTC
CDR3: CASSYTANYGYTF
size: few
J: TRBJ1-2
V: TRBV6-6
D: NA

DNA: TGTGCCAGCTCACCGGACAGGGCCAATGAGCAGTTCTTC
CDR3: CASSPDRANEQFF
size: NA
J: TRBJ2-1
V: TRBV18
D: TRBD1

DNA: TGCGCCAGCAGCCAGGCCGGGACAGGGTCTTACGAGCAGTACTTC
CDR3: CASSQAGTGSYEQYF
size: NA
J: TRBJ2-7
V: TRBV4-1
D: TRBD1